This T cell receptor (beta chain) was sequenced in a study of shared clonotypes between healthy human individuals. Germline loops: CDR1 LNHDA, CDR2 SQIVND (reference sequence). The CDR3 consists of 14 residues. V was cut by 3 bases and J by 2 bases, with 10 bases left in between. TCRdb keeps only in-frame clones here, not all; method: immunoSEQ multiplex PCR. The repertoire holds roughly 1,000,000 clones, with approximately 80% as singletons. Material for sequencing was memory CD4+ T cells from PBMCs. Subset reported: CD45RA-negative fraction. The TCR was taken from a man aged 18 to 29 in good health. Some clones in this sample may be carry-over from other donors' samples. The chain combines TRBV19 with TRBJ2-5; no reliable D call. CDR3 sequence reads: CASSILGTQETQYF. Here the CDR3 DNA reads TGTGCCAGTAGTATTCTGGGCACTCAAGAGACCCAGTACTTC.